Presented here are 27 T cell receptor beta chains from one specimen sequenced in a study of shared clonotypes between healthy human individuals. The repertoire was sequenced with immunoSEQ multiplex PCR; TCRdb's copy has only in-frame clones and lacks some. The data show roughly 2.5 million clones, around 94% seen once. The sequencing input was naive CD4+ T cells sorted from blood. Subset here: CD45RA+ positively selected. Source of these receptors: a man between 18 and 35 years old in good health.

The CDR3 protein is CASSDSGFYNEQFF. The DNA for the CDR3 is TGTGCCAGCAGTGACAGCGGGTTCTACAATGAGCAGTTCTTC. The gene calls are TRBV2 and TRBJ2-1, with D possibly TRBD2 on 6 matching bases. The V gene lost 3 bases and the J gene lost 3 bases, with 9 bases spanning the gap. This CDR3 is built from 14 residues. Germline CDR1 reads SNHLY; CDR2 reads FYNNEI.

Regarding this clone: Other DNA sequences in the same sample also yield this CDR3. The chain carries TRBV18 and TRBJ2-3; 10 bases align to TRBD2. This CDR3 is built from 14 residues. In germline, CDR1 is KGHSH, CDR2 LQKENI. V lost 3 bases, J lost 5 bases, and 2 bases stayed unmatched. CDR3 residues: CASSPLAGEDTQYF. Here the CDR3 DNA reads TGTGCCAGCTCACCCCTAGCGGGAGAAGATACGCAGTATTTT.

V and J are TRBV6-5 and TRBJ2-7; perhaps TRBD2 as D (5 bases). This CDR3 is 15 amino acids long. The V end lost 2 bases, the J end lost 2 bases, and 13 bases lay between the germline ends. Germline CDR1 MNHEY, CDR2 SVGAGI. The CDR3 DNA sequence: TGTGCCAGCAGTTACCAGACGGGGATCCCCTACGAGCAGTACTTC. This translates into CASSYQTGIPYEQYF.

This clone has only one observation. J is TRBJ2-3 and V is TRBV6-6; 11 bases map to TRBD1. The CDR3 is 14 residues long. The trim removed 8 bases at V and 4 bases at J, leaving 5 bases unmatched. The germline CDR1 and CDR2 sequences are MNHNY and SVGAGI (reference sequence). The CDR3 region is CASRTGGGPDTQYF. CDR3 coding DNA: TGTGCCAGCCGGACAGGGGGCGGACCAGATACGCAGTATTTT.

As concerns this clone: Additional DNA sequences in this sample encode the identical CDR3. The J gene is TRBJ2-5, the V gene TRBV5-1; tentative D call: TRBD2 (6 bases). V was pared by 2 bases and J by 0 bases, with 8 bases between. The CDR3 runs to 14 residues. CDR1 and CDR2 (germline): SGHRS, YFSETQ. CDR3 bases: TGCGCCAGCAGCTTAGGAGGGAACCAAGAGACCCAGTACTTC. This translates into CASSLGGNQETQYF. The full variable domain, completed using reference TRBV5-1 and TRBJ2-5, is KAGVTQTPRYLIKTRGQQVTLSCSPISGHRSVSWYQQTPGQGLQFLFEYFSETQRNKGNFPGRFSGRQFSNSRSEMNVSTLELGDSALYLCASSLGGNQETQYFGPGTRLLVL.

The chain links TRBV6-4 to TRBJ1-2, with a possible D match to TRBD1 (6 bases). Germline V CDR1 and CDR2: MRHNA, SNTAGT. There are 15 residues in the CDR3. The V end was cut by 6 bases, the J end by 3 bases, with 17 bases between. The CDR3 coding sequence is TGTGCCAGCAGCCCGACCGGGGCAGGGGACTATGGCTACACCTTC. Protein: CASSPTGAGDYGYTF.

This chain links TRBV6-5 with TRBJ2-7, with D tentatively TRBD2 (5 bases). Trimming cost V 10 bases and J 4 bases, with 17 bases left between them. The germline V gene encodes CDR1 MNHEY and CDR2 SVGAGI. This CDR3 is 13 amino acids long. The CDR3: CATTSPGSYEQYF. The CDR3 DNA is TGTGCCACAACCTCTCCGGGGAGTTACGAGCAGTACTTC.

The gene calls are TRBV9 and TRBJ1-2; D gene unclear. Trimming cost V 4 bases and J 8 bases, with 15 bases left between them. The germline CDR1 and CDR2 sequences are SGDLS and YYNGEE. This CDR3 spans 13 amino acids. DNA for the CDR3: TGTGCCAGCAGCTGGGAGGGCCGGTTCGGCTACACCTTC. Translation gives CASSWEGRFGYTF.

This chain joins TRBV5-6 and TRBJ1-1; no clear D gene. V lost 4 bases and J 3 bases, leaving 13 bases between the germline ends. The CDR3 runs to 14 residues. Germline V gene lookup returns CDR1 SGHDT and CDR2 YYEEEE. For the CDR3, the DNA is TGTGCCAGCAGCGCCGGGAAAAAGGACACTGAAGCTTTCTTT. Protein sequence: CASSAGKKDTEAFF.

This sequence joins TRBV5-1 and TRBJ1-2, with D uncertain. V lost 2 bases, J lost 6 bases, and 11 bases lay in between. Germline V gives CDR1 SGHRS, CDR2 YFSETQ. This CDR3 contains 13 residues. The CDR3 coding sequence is TGCGCCAGCAGCTTACTCTCTGTAAATGGCTACACCTTC. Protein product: CASSLLSVNGYTF.

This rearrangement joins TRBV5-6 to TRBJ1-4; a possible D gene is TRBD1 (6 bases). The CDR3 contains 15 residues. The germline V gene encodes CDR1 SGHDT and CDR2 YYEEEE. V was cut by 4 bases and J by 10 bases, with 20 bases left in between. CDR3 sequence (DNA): TGTGCCAGCAGCCGACGGGGGGCCAATCTTGGAAAACTGTTTTTT. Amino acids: CASSRRGANLGKLFF.

DNA for the CDR3: TGCGCCAGCAAAAACAGGGTTATGGCAGATACGCAGTATTTT. This gives the protein CASKNRVMADTQYF. The chain couples TRBV10-2 to TRBJ2-3; tentatively, D is TRBD1 (6 bases). The CDR3 has 14 residues. Between the trimmed V and J ends, which lost 7 bases and 4 bases, there was a span of 15 bases. CDR1 and CDR2 from the germline V gene are WSHSY and SAAADI.

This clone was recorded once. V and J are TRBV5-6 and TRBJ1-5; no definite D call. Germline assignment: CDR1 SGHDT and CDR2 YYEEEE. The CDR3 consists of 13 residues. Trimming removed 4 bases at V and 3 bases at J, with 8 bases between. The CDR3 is CASSHPPNQPQHF. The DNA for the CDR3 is TGTGCCAGCAGCCATCCTCCCAATCAGCCCCAGCATTTT.

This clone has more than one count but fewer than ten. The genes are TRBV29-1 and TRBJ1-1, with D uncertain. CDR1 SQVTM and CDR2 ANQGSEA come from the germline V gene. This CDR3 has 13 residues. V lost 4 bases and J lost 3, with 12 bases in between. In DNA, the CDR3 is TGCAGCGTTGTGAGGAGGACGGACACTGAAGCTTTCTTT. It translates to CSVVRRTDTEAFF.

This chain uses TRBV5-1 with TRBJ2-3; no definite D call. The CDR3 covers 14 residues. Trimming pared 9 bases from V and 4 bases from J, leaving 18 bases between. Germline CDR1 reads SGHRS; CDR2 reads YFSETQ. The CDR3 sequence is CATESLSIADTQYF. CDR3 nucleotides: TGCGCCACCGAAAGCCTGTCGATTGCAGATACGCAGTATTTT. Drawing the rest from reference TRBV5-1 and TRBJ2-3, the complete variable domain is KAGVTQTPRYLIKTRGQQVTLSCSPISGHRSVSWYQQTPGQGLQFLFEYFSETQRNKGNFPGRFSGRQFSNSRSEMNVSTLELGDSALYLCATESLSIADTQYFGPGTRLTVL.

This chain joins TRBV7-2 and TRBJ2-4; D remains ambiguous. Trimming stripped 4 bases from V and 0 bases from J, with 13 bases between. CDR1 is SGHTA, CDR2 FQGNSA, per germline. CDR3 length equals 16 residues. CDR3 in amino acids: CASSSQTYLAKNIQYF. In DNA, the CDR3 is TGTGCCAGCAGCTCCCAAACTTATTTAGCCAAAAACATTCAGTACTTC.

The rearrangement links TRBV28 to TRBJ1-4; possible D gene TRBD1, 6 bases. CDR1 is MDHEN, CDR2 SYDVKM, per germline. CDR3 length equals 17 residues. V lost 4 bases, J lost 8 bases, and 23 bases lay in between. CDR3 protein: CASSSTLNRALQEKLFF. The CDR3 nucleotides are TGTGCCAGCAGTTCGACCCTAAACAGGGCACTACAAGAAAAACTGTTTTTT.

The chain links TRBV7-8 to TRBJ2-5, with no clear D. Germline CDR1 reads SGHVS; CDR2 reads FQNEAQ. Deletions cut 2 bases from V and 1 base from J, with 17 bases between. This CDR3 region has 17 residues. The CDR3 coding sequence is TGTGCCAGCAGCTTACTCTACAAGGCTGCGGTCCAAGAGACCCAGTACTTC. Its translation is CASSLLYKAAVQETQYF.

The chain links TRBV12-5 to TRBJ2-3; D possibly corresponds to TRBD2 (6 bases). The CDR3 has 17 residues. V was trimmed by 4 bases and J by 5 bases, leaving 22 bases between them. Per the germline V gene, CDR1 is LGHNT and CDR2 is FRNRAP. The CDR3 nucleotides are TGTGCTAGTGGTTCCGGGACTGGGAGTCCTAGGGTAGATACGCAGTATTTT. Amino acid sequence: CASGSGTGSPRVDTQYF.

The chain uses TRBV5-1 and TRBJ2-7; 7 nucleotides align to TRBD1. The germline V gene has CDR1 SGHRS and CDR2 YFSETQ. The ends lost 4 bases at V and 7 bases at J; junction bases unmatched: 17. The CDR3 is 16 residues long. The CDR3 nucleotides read TGCGCCAGCAGCCTCACCCCTGGACAGGCCCGTCCGGAGCAGTACTTC. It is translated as CASSLTPGQARPEQYF.

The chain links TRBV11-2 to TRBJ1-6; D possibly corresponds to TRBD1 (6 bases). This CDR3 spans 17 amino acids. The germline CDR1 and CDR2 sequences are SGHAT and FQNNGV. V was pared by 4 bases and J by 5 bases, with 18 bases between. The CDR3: CASSSGGDTWNNSPLHF. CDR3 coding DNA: TGTGCCAGCAGCTCCGGAGGGGACACATGGAATAATTCACCCCTCCACTTT.

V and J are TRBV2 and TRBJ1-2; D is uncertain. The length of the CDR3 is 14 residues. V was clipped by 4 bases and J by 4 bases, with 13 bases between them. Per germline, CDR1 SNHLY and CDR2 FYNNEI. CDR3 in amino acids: CASSVWAEGYGYTF. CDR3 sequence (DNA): TGTGCCAGCAGTGTGTGGGCAGAGGGCTATGGCTACACCTTC.

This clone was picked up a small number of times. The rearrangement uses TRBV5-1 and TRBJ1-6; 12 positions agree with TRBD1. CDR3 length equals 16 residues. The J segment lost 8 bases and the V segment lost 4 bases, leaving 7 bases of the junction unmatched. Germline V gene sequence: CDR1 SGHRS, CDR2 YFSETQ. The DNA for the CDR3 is TGCGCCAGCAGCCGGGGGACAGGGGGCGAATATTCACCCCTCCACTTT. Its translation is CASSRGTGGEYSPLHF.

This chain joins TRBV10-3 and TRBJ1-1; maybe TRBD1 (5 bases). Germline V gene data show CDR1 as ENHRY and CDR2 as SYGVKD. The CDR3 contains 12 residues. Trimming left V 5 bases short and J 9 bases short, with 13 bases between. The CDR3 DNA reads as TGTGCCATCAGTCCAGGGAGTTGGAAAGCTTTCTTT. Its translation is CAISPGSWKAFF.

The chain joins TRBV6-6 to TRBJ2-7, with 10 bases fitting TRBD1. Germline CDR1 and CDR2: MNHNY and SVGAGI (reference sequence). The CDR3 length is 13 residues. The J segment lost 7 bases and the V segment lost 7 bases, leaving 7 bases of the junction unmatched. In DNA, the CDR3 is TGTGCCAGCACCGGGACAGGGGATAGGGAGCAGTACTTC. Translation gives CASTGTGDREQYF.

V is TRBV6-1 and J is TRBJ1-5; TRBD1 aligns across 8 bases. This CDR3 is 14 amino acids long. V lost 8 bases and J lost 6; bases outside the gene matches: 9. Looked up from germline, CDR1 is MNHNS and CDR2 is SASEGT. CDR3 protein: CASSDRDSSQPQHF. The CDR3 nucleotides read TGTGCCAGCTCGGACAGGGATAGTAGTCAGCCCCAGCATTTT.

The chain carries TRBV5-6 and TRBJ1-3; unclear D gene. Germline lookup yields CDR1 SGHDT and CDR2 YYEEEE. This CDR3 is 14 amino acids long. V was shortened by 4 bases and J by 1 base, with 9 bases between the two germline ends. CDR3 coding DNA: TGTGCCAGCAGCCGCAGGTTATCTGGAAACACCATATATTTT. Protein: CASSRRLSGNTIYF.